This T cell receptor (beta chain) was found in a study of technical replicates of blood from a few donors. The CDR3 sequence is 15 residues long. With V trimmed by 4 bases and J by 6 bases, 9 bases remained unmatched. CDR1 is SGHRS and CDR2 is YFSETQ in the germline V gene. The data were produced by immunoSEQ multiplex PCR, yet TCRdb's version contains in-frame clones alone and is incomplete. The data hold about 100,000 clones, with 90% to 97% observed a single time. The sequenced sample consisted of T cells isolated from PBMCs. The chain carries TRBV5-1 and TRBJ2-1, with 8 bases fitting TRBD1. The TCR comes from a human donor in good health. CDR3 DNA sequence: TGCGCCAGCAGCCCGGGGTTGACAGGGGCCAATGAGCAGTTCTTC. Translating gives CASSPGLTGANEQFF. Drawing the rest from reference TRBV5-1 and TRBJ2-1, the complete variable domain is KAGVTQTPRYLIKTRGQQVTLSCSPISGHRSVSWYQQTPGQGLQFLFEYFSETQRNKGNFPGRFSGRQFSNSRSEMNVSTLELGDSALYLCASSPGLTGANEQFFGPGTRLTVL.